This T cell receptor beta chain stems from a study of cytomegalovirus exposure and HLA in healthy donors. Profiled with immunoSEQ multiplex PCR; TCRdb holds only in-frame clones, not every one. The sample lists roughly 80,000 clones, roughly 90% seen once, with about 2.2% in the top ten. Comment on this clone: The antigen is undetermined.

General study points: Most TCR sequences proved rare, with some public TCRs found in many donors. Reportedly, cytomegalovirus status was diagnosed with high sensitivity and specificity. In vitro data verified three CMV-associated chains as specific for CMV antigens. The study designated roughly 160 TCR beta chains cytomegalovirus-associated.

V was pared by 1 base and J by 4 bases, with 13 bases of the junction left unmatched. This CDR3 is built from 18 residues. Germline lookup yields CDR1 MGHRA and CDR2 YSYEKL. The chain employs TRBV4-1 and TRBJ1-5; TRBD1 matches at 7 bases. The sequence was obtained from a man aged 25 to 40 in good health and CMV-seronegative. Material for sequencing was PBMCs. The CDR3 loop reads CASSQVDMGLTGNQPQHF. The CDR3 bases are TGCGCCAGCAGCCAAGTAGATATGGGATTGACAGGGAATCAGCCCCAGCATTTT.